One sample yielded the 3 T cell receptor beta chains listed below, sequenced in a study. MiXCR, applied by TCRdb to the RT-PCR reads, yields one record per CDR3 protein. The sample gives about 680,000 distinct CDR3 sequences, 13% to 15% of which show up once; 3.6% is in the top ten. Sequencing was done on a sample of memory CD4+ T cells from blood. These receptor sequences come from a female donor in good health, serving as a healthy control.

The chain has TRBV27 and TRBJ2-1, with 7 bases that match TRBD1. The CDR3 covers 16 residues. V trimming: 6 bases; J trimming: 2 bases; junction bases outside the gene matches: 10. Germline V gene data show CDR1 as MNHEY and CDR2 as SMNVEV (reference sequence). This CDR3 reads CASSRLGTVAYNEQFF. The DNA of the CDR3 is TGTGCCAGCAGCAGGCTCGGGACAGTTGCCTACAATGAGCAGTTCTTC.

This chain connects TRBV6-5 to TRBJ2-7, with 8 positions matching TRBD2. The CDR3 is 14 residues long. With 2 bases clipped from V and 4 bases from J, the junction kept 4 bases outside the gene matches. Germline V gene sequence: CDR1 MNHEY, CDR2 SVGAGI. The DNA for the CDR3 is TGTGCCAGCAGTTACGGAGCGGGAGAATACGAGCAGTACTTC. Protein: CASSYGAGEYEQYF.

This clonotype came up many times. This sequence joins TRBV9 and TRBJ2-7; D not resolved. This CDR3 contains 14 residues. Between the trimmed V and J ends, which lost 3 bases and 4 bases, there was a span of 14 bases. Per the germline V gene, CDR1 is SGDLS and CDR2 is YYNGEE. The CDR3 loop is CASSERPEVYEQYF. The CDR3, as DNA: TGTGCCAGCAGCGAAAGACCCGAAGTATACGAGCAGTACTTC.